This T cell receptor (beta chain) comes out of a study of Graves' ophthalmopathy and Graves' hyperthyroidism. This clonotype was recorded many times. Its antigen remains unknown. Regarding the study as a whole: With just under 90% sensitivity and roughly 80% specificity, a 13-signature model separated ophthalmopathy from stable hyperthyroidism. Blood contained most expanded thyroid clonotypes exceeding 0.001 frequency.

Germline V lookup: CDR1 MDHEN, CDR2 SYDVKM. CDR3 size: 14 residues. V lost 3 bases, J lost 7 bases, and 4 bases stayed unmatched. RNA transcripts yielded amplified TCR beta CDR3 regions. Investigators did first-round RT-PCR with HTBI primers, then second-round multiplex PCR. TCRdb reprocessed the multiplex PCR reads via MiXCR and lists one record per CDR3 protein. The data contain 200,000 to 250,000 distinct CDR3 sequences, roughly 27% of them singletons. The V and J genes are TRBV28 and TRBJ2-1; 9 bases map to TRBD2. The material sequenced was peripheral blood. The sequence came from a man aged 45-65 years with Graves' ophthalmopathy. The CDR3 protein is CASSLGLAGNEQFF. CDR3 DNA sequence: TGTGCCAGCAGTTTGGGGCTAGCGGGGAATGAGCAGTTCTTC.